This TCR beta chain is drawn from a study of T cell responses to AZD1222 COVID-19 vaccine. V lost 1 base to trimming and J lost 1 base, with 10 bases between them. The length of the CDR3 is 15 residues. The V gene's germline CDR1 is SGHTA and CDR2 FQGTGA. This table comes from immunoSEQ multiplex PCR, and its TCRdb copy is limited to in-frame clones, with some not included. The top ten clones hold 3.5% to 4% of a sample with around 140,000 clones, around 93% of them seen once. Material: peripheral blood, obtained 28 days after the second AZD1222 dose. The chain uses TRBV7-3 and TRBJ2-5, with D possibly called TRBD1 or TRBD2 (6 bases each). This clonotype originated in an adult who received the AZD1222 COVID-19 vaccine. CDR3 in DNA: TGTGCCAGCAGCTTAAACGGGGGCTTCCAAGAGACCCAGTACTTC. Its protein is CASSLNGGFQETQYF.